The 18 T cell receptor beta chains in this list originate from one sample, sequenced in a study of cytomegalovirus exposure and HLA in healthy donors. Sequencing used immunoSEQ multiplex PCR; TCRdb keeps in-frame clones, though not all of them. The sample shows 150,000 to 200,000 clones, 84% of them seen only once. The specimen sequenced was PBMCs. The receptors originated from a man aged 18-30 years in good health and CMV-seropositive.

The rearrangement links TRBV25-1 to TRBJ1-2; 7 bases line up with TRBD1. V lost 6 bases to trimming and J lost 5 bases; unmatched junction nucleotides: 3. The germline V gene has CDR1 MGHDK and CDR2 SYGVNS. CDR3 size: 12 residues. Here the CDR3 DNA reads TGTGCCAGCAGAGCAGGGGGTTATGGCTACACCTTC. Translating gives CASRAGGYGYTF.

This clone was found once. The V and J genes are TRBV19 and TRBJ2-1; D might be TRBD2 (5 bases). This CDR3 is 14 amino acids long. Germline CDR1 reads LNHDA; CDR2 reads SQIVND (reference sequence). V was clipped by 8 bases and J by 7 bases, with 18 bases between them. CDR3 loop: CASGRTGRRNEQFF. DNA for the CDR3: TGTGCCAGTGGCAGGACTGGCCGACGGAATGAGCAGTTCTTC.

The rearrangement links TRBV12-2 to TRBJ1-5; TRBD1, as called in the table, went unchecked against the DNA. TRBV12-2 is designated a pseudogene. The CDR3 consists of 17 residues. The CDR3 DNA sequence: TGTGCAAGTCGCCCGAAAGCGGACAGGGGAAGTCCCCAGCCCCAGCATTTT. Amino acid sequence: CASRPKADRGSPQPQHF.

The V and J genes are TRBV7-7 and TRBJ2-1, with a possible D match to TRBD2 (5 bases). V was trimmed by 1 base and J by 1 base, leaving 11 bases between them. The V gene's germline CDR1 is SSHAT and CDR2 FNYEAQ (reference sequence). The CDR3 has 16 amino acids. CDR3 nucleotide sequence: TGTGCCAGCAGCTTAGGAACTAGACCGTCCTACAATGAGCAGTTCTTC. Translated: CASSLGTRPSYNEQFF.

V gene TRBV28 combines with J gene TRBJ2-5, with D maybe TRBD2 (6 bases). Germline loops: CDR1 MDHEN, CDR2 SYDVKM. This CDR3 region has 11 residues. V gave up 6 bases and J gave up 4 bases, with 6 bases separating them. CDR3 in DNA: TGTGCCAGCAGGGGGGGAGAGACCCAGTACTTC. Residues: CASRGGETQYF. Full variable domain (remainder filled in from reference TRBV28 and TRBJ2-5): DVKVTQSSRYLVKRTGEKVFLECVQDMDHENMFWYRQDPGLGLRLIYFSYDVKMKEKGDIPEGYSVSREKKERFSLILESASTNQTSMYLCASRGGETQYFGPGTRLLVL.

In DNA, the CDR3 is TGTGCCAGCAGTGAGATGGTAGCGGGAGGGTCAGATACGCAGTATTTT. Encoded protein: CASSEMVAGGSDTQYF. V is TRBV6-1 and J is TRBJ2-3; 11 nucleotides agree with TRBD2. The CDR3 has 16 residues. The trim removed 3 bases at V and 4 bases at J, leaving 6 bases unmatched. Germline V gene data show CDR1 as MNHNS and CDR2 as SASEGT.

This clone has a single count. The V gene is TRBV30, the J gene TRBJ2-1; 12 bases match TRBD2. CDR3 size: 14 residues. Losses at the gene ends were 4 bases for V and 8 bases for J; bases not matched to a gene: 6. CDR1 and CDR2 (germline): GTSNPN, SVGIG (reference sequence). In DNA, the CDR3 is TGTGCCTGGACTAGCGGGAGGGCCTCGGATGAGCAGTTCTTC. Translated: CAWTSGRASDEQFF.

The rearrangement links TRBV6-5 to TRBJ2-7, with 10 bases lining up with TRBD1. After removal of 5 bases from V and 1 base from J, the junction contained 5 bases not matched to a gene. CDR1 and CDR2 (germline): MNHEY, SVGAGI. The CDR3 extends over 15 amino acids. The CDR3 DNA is TGTGCCAGCAGTAGGGAGGGACAGGGGTCCTACGAGCAGTACTTC. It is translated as CASSREGQGSYEQYF.

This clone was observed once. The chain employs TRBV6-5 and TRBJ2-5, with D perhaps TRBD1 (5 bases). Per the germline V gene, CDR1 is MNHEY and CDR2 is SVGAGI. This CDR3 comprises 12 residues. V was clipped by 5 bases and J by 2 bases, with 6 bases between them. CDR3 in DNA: TGTGCCAGCAGTCCAGGGCAAGAGACCCAGTACTTC. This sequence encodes CASSPGQETQYF.

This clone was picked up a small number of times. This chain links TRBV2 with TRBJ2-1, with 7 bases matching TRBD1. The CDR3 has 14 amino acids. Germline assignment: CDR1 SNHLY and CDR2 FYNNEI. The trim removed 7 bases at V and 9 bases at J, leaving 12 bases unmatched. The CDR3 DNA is TGTGCCAGCAACAGGGGAGTAGCGTCCACTGAGCAGTTCTTC. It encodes CASNRGVASTEQFF.

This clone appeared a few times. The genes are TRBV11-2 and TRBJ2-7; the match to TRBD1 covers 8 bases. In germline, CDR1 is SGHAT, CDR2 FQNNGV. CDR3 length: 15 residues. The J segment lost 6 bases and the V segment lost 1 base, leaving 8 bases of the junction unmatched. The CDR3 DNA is TGTGCCAGCAGCTTAGCCGGTGGACAGGGTGGCGAGCAGTACTTC. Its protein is CASSLAGGQGGEQYF.

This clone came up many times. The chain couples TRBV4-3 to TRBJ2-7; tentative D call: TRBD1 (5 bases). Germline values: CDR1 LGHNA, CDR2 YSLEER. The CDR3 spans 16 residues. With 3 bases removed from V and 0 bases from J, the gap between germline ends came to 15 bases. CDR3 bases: TGCGCCAGCAGCCAGGGGATGGGCGACAGCTCCTACGAGCAGTACTTC. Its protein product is CASSQGMGDSSYEQYF.

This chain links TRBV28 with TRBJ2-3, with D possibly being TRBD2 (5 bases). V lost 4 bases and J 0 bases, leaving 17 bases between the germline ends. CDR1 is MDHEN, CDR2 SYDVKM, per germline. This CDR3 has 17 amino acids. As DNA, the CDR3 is TGTGCCAGCAGTTCCCCTCGAAGCGGTCCTAGCACAGATACGCAGTATTTT. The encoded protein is CASSSPRSGPSTDTQYF.

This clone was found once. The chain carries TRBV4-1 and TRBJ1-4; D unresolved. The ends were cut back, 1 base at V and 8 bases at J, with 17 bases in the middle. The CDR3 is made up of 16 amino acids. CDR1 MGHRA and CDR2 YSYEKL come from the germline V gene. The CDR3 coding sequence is TGCGCCAGCAGCCAAGCAGACTCTACTGGAGAGGAAAAACTGTTTTTT. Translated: CASSQADSTGEEKLFF.

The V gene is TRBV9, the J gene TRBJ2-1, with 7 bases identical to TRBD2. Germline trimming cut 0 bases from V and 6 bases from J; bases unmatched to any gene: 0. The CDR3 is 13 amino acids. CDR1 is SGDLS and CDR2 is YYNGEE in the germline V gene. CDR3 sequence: CASSVASGNEQFF. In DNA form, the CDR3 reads TGTGCCAGCAGCGTAGCTAGCGGCAATGAGCAGTTCTTC.

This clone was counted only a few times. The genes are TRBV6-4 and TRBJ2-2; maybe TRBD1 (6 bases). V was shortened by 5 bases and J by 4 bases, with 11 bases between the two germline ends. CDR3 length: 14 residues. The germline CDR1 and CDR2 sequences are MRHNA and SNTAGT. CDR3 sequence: CASSLDRSTGELFF. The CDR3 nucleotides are TGTGCCAGCAGTCTTGACAGGAGCACCGGGGAGCTGTTTTTT.

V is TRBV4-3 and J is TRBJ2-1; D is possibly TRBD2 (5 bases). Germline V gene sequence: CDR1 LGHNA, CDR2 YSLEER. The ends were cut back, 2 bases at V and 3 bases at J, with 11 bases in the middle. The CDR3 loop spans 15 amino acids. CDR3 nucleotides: TGCGCCAGCAGCCAAAGGACTGGGATCTACAATGAGCAGTTCTTC. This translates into CASSQRTGIYNEQFF.

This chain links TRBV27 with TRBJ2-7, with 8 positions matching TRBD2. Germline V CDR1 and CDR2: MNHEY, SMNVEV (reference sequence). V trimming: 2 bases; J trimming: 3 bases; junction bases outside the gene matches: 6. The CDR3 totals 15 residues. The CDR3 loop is CASSLALAVNYEQYF. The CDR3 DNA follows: TGTGCCAGCAGTTTAGCACTAGCGGTCAACTACGAGCAGTACTTC.